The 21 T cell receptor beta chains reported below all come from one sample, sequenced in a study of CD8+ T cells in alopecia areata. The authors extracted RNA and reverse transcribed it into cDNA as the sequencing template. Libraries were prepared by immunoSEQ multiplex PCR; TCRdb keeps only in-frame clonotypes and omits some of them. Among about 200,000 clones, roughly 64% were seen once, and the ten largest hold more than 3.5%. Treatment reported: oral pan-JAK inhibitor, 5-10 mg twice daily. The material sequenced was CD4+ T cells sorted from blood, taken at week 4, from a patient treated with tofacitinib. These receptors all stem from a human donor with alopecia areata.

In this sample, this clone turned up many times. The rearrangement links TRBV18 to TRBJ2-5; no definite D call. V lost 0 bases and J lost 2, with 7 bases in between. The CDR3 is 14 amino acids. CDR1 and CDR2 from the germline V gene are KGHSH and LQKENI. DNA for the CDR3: TGTGCCAGCTCACCACCGCACGGGCAAGAGACCCAGTACTTC. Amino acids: CASSPPHGQETQYF.

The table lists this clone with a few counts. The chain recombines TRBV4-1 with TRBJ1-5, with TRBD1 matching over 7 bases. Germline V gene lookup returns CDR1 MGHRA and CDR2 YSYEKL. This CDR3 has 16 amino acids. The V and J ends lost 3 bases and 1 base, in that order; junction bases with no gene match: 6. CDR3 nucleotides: TGCGCCAGCAGCCAGGCGGACAGGACGAGCAATCAGCCCCAGCATTTT. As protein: CASSQADRTSNQPQHF.

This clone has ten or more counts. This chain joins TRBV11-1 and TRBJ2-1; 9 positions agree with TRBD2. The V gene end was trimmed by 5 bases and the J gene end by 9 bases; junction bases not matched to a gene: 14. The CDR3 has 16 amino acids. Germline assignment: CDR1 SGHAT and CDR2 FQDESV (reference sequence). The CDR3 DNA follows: TGTGCCAGCAGCAAGGGAGGCCTGCTTAGCGGGAGTGAGCAGTTCTTC. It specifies CASSKGGLLSGSEQFF.

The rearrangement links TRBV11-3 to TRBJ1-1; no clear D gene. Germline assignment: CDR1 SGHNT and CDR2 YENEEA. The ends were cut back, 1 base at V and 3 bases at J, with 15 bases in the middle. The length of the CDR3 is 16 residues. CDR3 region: CASSLATRALDTEAFF. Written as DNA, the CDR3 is TGTGCCAGCAGCTTAGCTACGAGGGCCTTGGACACTGAAGCTTTCTTT. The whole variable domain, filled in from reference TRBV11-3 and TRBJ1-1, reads EAGVVQSPRYKIIEKKQPVAFWCNPISGHNTLYWYLQNLGQGPELLIRYENEEAVDDSQLPKDRFSAERLKGVDSTLKIQPAELGDSAVYLCASSLATRALDTEAFFGQGTRLTVV.

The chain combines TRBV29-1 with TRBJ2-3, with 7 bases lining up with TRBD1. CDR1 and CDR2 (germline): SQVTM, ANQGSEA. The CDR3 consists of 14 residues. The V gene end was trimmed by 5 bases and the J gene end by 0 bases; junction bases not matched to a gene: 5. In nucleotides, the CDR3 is TGCAGCGTTCTAGGGGGCCCTAGCACAGATACGCAGTATTTT. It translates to CSVLGGPSTDTQYF.

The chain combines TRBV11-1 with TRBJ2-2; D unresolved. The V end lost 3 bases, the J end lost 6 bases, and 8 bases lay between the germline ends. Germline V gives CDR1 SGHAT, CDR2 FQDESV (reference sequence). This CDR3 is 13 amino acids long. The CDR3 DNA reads TGTGCCAGCAGCTTGTCTGCCTCCGGGGAGCTGTTTTTT. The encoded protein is CASSLSASGELFF. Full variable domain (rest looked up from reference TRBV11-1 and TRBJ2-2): EAEVAQSPRYKITEKSQAVAFWCDPISGHATLYWYRQILGQGPELLVQFQDESVVDDSQLPKDRFSAERLKGVDSTLKIQPAELGDSAMYLCASSLSASGELFFGEGSRLTVL.

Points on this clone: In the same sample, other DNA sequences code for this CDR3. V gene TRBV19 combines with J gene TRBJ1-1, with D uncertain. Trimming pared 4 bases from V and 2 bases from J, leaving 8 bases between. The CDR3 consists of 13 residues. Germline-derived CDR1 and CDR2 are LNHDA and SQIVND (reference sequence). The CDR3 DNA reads TGTGCCAGTAGTAGTGGCCTCAACACTGAAGCTTTCTTT. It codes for CASSSGLNTEAFF.

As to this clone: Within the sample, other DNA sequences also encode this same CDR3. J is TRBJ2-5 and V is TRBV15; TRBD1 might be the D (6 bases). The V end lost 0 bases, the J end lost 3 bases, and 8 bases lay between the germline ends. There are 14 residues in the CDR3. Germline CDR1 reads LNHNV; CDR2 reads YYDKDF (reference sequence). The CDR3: CATSREDRKETQYF. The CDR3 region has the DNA TGTGCCACCAGCAGAGAGGACAGAAAAGAGACCCAGTACTTC. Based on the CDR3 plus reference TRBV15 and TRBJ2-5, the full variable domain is DAMVIQNPRYQVTQFGKPVTLSCSQTLNHNVMYWYQQKSSQAPKLLFHYYDKDFNNEADTPDNFQSRRPNTSFCFLDIRSPGLGDTAMYLCATSREDRKETQYFGPGTRLLVL.

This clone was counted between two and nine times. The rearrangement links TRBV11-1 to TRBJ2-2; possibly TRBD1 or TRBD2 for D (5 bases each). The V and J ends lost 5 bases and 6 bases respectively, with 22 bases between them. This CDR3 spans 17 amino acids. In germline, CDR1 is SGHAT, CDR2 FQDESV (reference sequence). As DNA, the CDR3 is TGTGCCAGCAGCCCAAGTTTCCGGGACGGAGGCCCCGGGGAGCTGTTTTTT. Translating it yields CASSPSFRDGGPGELFF. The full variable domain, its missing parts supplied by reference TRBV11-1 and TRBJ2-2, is EAEVAQSPRYKITEKSQAVAFWCDPISGHATLYWYRQILGQGPELLVQFQDESVVDDSQLPKDRFSAERLKGVDSTLKIQPAELGDSAMYLCASSPSFRDGGPGELFFGEGSRLTVL.

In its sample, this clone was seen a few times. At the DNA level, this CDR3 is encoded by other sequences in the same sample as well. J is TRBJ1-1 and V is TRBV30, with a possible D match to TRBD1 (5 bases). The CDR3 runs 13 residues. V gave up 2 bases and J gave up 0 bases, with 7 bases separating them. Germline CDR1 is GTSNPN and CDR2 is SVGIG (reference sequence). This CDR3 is CAWSRGMNTEAFF. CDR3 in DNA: TGTGCCTGGAGTAGGGGAATGAACACTGAAGCTTTCTTT.

In DNA form, the CDR3 reads TGTGCCAGCAGTTACAGTTCGGCGGGGGACTCCTACGAGCAGTACTTC. It yields the protein CASSYSSAGDSYEQYF. The J gene is TRBJ2-7, the V gene TRBV6-5, with TRBD2 matching 7 bases. J lost 0 bases, V lost 2 bases, and 7 bases had no gene match. The CDR3 totals 16 residues. Germline lookup yields CDR1 MNHEY and CDR2 SVGAGI.

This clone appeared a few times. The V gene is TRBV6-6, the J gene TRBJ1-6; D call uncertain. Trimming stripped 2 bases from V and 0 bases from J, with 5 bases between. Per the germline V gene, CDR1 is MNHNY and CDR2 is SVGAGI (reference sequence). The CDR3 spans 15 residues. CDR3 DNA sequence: TGTGCCAGCAGTTACGGGAGCTCCTATAATTCACCCCTCCACTTT. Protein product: CASSYGSSYNSPLHF.

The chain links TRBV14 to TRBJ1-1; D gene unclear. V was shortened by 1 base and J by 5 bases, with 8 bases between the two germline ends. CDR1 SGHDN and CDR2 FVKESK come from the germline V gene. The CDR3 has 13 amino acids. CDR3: CASSQGWKTEAFF. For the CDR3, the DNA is TGTGCCAGCAGCCAAGGATGGAAGACTGAAGCTTTCTTT.

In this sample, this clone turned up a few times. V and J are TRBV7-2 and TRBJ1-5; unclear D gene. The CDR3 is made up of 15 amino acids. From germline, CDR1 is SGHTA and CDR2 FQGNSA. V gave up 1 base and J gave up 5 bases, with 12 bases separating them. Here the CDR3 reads CASSLGSWEHQPQHF. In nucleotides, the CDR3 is TGTGCCAGCAGCTTAGGGTCTTGGGAGCATCAGCCCCAGCATTTT.

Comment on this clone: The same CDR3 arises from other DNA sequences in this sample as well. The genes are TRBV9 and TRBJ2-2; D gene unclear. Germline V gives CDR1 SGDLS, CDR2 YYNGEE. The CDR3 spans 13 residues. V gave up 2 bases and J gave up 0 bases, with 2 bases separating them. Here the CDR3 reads CASSVTNTGELFF. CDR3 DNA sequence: TGTGCCAGCAGCGTGACGAACACCGGGGAGCTGTTTTTT.

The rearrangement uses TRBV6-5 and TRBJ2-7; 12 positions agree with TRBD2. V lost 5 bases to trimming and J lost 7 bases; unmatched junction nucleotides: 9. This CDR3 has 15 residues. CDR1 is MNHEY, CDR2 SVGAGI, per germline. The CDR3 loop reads CASSTPSGGAWEQYF. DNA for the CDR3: TGTGCCAGCAGTACCCCTAGCGGGGGGGCGTGGGAGCAGTACTTC.

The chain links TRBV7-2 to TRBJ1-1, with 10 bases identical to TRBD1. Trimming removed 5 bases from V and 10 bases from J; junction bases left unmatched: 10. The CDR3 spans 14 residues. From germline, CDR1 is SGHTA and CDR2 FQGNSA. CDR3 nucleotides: TGTGCCAGCAGCCCAGCCGGGACAGGGGTAAGAGCTTTCTTT. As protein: CASSPAGTGVRAFF.

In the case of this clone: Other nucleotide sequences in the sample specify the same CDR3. This chain's CDR3 is CASSPGGGTYEQYF. The CDR3, as DNA: TGTGCCAGCTCACCAGGCGGGGGCACCTACGAGCAGTACTTC. V is TRBV18 and J is TRBJ2-7; D perhaps matches TRBD2 (7 bases). The germline V and J ends were trimmed by 2 bases and 2 bases, with 10 bases remaining between them. CDR3 size: 14 residues. Germline CDR1 KGHSH, CDR2 LQKENI.

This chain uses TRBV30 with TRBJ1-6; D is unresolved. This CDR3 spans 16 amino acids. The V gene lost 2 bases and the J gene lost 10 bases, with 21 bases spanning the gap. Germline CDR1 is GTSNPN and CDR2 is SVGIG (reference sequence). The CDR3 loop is CAWSPLGPQVGSPLHF. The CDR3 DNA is TGTGCCTGGAGTCCCTTAGGGCCTCAAGTTGGATCACCCCTCCACTTT.

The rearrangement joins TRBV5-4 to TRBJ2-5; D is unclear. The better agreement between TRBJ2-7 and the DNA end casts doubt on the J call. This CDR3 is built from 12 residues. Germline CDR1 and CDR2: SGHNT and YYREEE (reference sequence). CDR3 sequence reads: CASSLDTYEQYF. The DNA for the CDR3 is TGTGCCAGCAGCTTGGACACCTACGAGCAGTACTTC.

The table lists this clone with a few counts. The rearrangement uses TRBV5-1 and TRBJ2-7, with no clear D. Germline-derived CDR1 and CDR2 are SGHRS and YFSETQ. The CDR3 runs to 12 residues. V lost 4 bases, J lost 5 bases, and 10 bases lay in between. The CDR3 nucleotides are TGCGCCAGCAGCGGCCCAGGAGACGAGCAGTACTTC. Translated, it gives CASSGPGDEQYF.